The 25 T cell receptor beta chains presented below share a single source sample, sequenced in a study of blood T cell repertoires in COVID-19. The data were produced by immunoSEQ multiplex PCR, yet TCRdb's version contains in-frame clones alone and is incomplete. This sample has 59,000 or so clones, with around four fifths found just once. Sequences were obtained from peripheral blood. Every receptor here comes from a human donor in a cohort sampled during active COVID-19.

The chain links TRBV19 to TRBJ2-3, with 11 bases matching TRBD1. The CDR3 is 16 residues long. Per germline, CDR1 LNHDA and CDR2 SQIVND (reference sequence). V lost 7 bases and J lost 3; bases outside the gene matches: 9. As DNA, the CDR3 is TGTGCCAGTACCTACCTTCGGGACAGGGGGACAGATACGCAGTATTTT. It translates to CASTYLRDRGTDTQYF.

CDR3 DNA: TGCGCCAGCAGCTTCGGTGGGACCCAGTACTTC. This codes for CASSFGGTQYF. The chain is built from TRBV5-1 and TRBJ2-5, with D unclear. Germline V gene data show CDR1 as SGHRS and CDR2 as YFSETQ. V lost 2 bases to trimming and J lost 7 bases, with 6 bases between them. This CDR3 is 11 amino acids long.

CDR3 amino acids: CASSQRQGFGSYEQYF. DNA of the CDR3: TGTGCCAGCAGCCAGAGGCAGGGGTTCGGCTCCTACGAGCAGTACTTC. The J gene is TRBJ2-7, the V gene TRBV4-2, with a possible D match to TRBD1 (6 bases). The CDR3 spans 16 residues. Between the trimmed V and J ends, which lost 3 bases and 0 bases, there was a span of 15 bases. CDR1 is LGHNA and CDR2 is YNFKEQ in the germline V gene.

This rearrangement joins TRBV6-5 to TRBJ1-5, with a tentative D call TRBD1 (5 bases). The V end lost 0 bases, the J end lost 9 bases, and 15 bases lay between the germline ends. The CDR3 sequence is 15 residues long. CDR1 and CDR2 (germline): MNHEY, SVGAGI. This CDR3 reads CASSYSAVGGWPQHF. The DNA for the CDR3 is TGTGCCAGCAGTTACTCGGCGGTGGGGGGGTGGCCCCAGCATTTT.

This chain uses TRBV14 with TRBJ1-1, with 8 nucleotides matching TRBD1. The V and J ends lost 4 bases and 2 bases, in that order; junction bases with no gene match: 9. Germline loops: CDR1 SGHDN, CDR2 FVKESK. The CDR3 contains 16 residues. The CDR3 sequence: CASSRSRDRLNTEAFF. The CDR3 coding sequence is TGTGCCAGCAGCCGAAGTCGGGACAGGCTTAACACTGAAGCTTTCTTT.

This chain uses TRBV3-1 (or the pseudogene TRBV3-2) with TRBJ2-7, with TRBD1 identical over 10 bases. This CDR3 has 14 amino acids. Germline assignment: CDR1 LGHDT and CDR2 YNNKEL (reference sequence). V shed 3 bases and J 7 bases; nucleotides not matched to a gene: 6. DNA for the CDR3: TGTGCCAGCAGCCATTGGACAGGGGGTCGAGAGCAGTACTTC. It is translated as CASSHWTGGREQYF.

The sample holds one count of this clone. The chain carries TRBV7-3 and TRBJ2-5; D not resolved. Germline-derived CDR1 and CDR2 are SGHTA and FQGTGA. The CDR3 length is 13 residues. V lost 4 bases to trimming and J lost 5 bases, with 11 bases between them. CDR3 protein: CASSSGARETQYF. CDR3 nucleotides: TGTGCCAGCAGCTCCGGAGCTAGGGAGACCCAGTACTTC.

In this sample, this clone turned up once. The V gene is TRBV11-3, the J gene TRBJ2-7; the match to TRBD1 covers 7 bases. Germline loops: CDR1 SGHNT, CDR2 YENEEA. The CDR3 loop spans 14 amino acids. J was trimmed by 2 bases and V by 5 bases; bases with no gene match: 6. The CDR3 spells CASSHRGLPYEQYF. CDR3 in DNA: TGTGCCAGCAGCCACAGGGGTTTACCCTACGAGCAGTACTTC.

The chain is built from TRBV11-2 and TRBJ1-6; no clear D gene. The CDR3 runs to 13 residues. The V end was cut by 1 base, the J end by 8 bases, with 6 bases between. Germline V gene lookup returns CDR1 SGHAT and CDR2 FQNNGV. CDR3 in DNA: TGTGCCAGCAGCTTAGCAGCGGATTCACCCCTCCACTTT. This translates into CASSLAADSPLHF. The full variable domain, its missing parts supplied by reference TRBV11-2 and TRBJ1-6, is EAGVAQSPRYKIIEKRQSVAFWCNPISGHATLYWYQQILGQGPKLLIQFQNNGVVDDSQLPKDRFSAERLKGVDSTLKIQPAKLEDSAVYLCASSLAADSPLHFGNGTRLTVT.

The chain has TRBV28 and TRBJ1-2; D not certain. CDR3 size: 13 residues. The V and J ends lost 6 bases and 4 bases respectively, with 12 bases between them. CDR1 is MDHEN and CDR2 is SYDVKM in the germline V gene. In nucleotides, the CDR3 is TGTGCCAGCAGACTCACAGTCACCTATGGCTACACCTTC. It is translated as CASRLTVTYGYTF.

This chain joins TRBV6-1 and TRBJ1-2, with D perhaps TRBD1 (6 bases). The CDR3 covers 20 residues. Per the germline V gene, CDR1 is MNHNS and CDR2 is SASEGT. With 4 bases removed from V and 4 bases from J, the gap between germline ends came to 31 bases. DNA for the CDR3: TGTGCCAGCAGTGCTTCTGTACCAGGGGCCAGAATGTCATCTTTCTATGGCTACACCTTC. Protein: CASSASVPGARMSSFYGYTF.

The rearrangement joins TRBV6-5 to TRBJ2-7, with 11 positions matching TRBD2. Germline assignment: CDR1 MNHEY and CDR2 SVGAGI. The junction had 6 bases not matched to a gene; V was cut back by 8 bases and J by 0 bases. The CDR3 length is 15 residues. The CDR3 region has the DNA TGTGCCAGCGGGACTAGCGGCGCCTACTCCTACGAGCAGTACGTC. Translated, it gives CASGTSGAYSYEQYV.

There are a few counts of this clone. The chain combines TRBV28 with TRBJ2-3; 7 bases agree with TRBD2. The CDR3 covers 14 residues. J was trimmed by 2 bases and V by 8 bases; bases with no gene match: 7. CDR1 MDHEN and CDR2 SYDVKM come from the germline V gene. Written as DNA, the CDR3 is TGTGCCAGCTATTCTAGCGGACACACAGATACGCAGTATTTT. It is translated as CASYSSGHTDTQYF.

The V and J genes are TRBV12-5 and TRBJ2-7, with D possibly being TRBD1 (6 bases). The V gene lost 2 bases and the J gene lost 2 bases, with 7 bases spanning the gap. CDR1 and CDR2 from the germline V gene are LGHNT and FRNRAP. The CDR3 runs 13 residues. This CDR3 reads CASGLKGAYEQYF. The CDR3 nucleotides read TGTGCTAGTGGTTTGAAGGGGGCCTACGAGCAGTACTTC.

The chain recombines TRBV3-1 (or the pseudogene TRBV3-2) with TRBJ2-1, with D possibly matching TRBD2 (5 bases). The CDR3 has 12 amino acids. V was pared by 5 bases and J by 10 bases, with 12 bases between. The germline V gene has CDR1 LGHDT and CDR2 YNNKEL (reference sequence). CDR3 sequence (DNA): TGTGCCAGCAGCATACTAGGCACCGAGCAGTTCTTC. Its protein product is CASSILGTEQFF.

This chain links TRBV3-1 (or the pseudogene TRBV3-2) with TRBJ1-3; 7 bases line up with TRBD1. This CDR3 has 17 residues. Trimming took 6 bases from V and 1 from J; bases not matched to a gene: 12. Germline lookup yields CDR1 LGHDT and CDR2 YNNKEL (reference sequence). DNA for the CDR3: TGTGCCAGCAGAGCTCAGGGGGGCCTCGGGTCTGGAAACACCATATATTTT. It is translated as CASRAQGGLGSGNTIYF.

V is TRBV6-1 and J is TRBJ2-6, with 16 positions matching TRBD2. The CDR3 has 18 residues. V lost 3 bases, J lost 3 bases, and 2 bases stayed unmatched. Germline V gene data show CDR1 as MNHNS and CDR2 as SASEGT. The DNA of the CDR3 is TGTGCCAGCAGTGAGGGACTAGCGGGGGGGTTTGGGGCCAACGTCCTGACTTTC. It translates to CASSEGLAGGFGANVLTF.

V is TRBV30 and J is TRBJ2-5, with 9 bases that match TRBD2. Germline V gives CDR1 GTSNPN, CDR2 SVGIG (reference sequence). The V gene end was trimmed by 0 bases and the J gene end by 5 bases; junction bases not matched to a gene: 10. The CDR3 consists of 16 residues. In nucleotides, the CDR3 is TGTGCCTGGAGTGTACTAATCCGGCTAGCGGGGGAGACCCAGTACTTC. Protein: CAWSVLIRLAGETQYF.

The V gene is TRBV6-5, the J gene TRBJ1-5; a possible D gene is TRBD1 (5 bases). Deletions cut 2 bases from V and 0 bases from J, with 8 bases between. Germline V gives CDR1 MNHEY, CDR2 SVGAGI. This CDR3 is built from 15 residues. The DNA for the CDR3 is TGTGCCAGCAGTTACGGGGCTTATAGCAATCAGCCCCAGCATTTT. It encodes CASSYGAYSNQPQHF.

The gene calls are TRBV2 and TRBJ1-2, with a possible D match to TRBD1 (6 bases). The V end was cut by 11 bases, the J end by 2 bases, with 21 bases between. The CDR3 consists of 15 residues. Per the germline V gene, CDR1 is SNHLY and CDR2 is FYNNEI. The CDR3 DNA reads TGTGCCCTCCCAACAAGCTCCCAGGGGAACTATGGCTACACCTTC. The encoded protein is CALPTSSQGNYGYTF.

This sequence joins TRBV5-1 and TRBJ2-2, with D unresolved. The CDR3 runs 14 residues. Germline CDR1 is SGHRS and CDR2 is YFSETQ. The ends were cut back, 1 base at V and 7 bases at J, with 11 bases in the middle. CDR3 region: CASSLLASSGELFF. The CDR3 DNA follows: TGCGCCAGCAGCTTGCTTGCTAGTAGCGGGGAGCTGTTTTTT.

V and J are TRBV5-1 and TRBJ1-6; unclear D gene. This CDR3 region has 13 residues. V lost 4 bases to trimming and J lost 8 bases, with 10 bases between them. Germline lookup yields CDR1 SGHRS and CDR2 YFSETQ. CDR3 amino acids: CASSLGEDSPLHF. The CDR3 nucleotides are TGCGCCAGCAGCCTAGGAGAGGATTCACCCCTCCACTTT.

The CDR3 reads CASSSSGTATDTQYF. For the CDR3, the DNA is TGTGCCAGCAGCTCCTCCGGGACAGCCACAGATACGCAGTATTTT. This rearrangement joins TRBV13 to TRBJ2-3; 7 nucleotides agree with TRBD1. This CDR3 has 15 amino acids. V was clipped by 4 bases and J by 2 bases; unmatched bases: 6. CDR1 PRHDT and CDR2 FYEKMQ come from the germline V gene (reference sequence).

This clone was observed once. J is TRBJ2-5 and V is TRBV6-5, with 7 bases lining up with TRBD1. V shed 6 bases and J 9 bases; nucleotides not matched to a gene: 16. In germline, CDR1 is MNHEY, CDR2 SVGAGI. CDR3 length equals 15 residues. CDR3 amino acids: CASSKTGNERVAQYF. The DNA for the CDR3 is TGTGCCAGCAGCAAGACAGGGAATGAACGTGTGGCCCAGTACTTC.

The V gene is TRBV18, the J gene TRBJ2-5; the match to TRBD1 covers 10 bases. Trimming cost V 3 bases and J 4 bases; bases outside gene matches: 11. Germline CDR1 and CDR2: KGHSH and LQKENI. The CDR3 sequence is 17 residues long. In DNA form, the CDR3 reads TGTGCCAGCTCACCGAAACCAGAGACAGGGGGCGGAGAGACCCAGTACTTC. Encoded protein: CASSPKPETGGGETQYF. Supplemented by reference TRBV18 and TRBJ2-5, the full variable domain reads NAGVMQNPRHLVRRRGQEARLRCSPMKGHSHVYWYRQLPEEGLKFMVYLQKENIIDESGMPKERFSAEFPKEGPSILRIQQVVRGDSAAYFCASSPKPETGGGETQYFGPGTRLLVL.